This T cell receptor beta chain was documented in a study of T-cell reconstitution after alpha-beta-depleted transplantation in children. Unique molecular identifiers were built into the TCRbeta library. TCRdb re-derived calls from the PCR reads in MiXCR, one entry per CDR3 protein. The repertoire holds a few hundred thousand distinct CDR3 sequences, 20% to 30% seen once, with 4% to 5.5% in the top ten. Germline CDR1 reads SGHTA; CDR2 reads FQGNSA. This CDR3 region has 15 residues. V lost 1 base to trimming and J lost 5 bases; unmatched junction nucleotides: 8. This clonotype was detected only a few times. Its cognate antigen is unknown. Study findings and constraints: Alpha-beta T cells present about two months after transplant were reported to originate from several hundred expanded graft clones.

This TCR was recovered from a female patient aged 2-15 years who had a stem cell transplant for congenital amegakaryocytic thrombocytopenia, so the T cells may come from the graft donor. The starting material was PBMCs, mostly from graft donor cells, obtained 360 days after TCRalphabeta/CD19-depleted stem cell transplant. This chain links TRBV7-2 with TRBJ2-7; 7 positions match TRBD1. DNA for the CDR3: TGTGCCAGCAGCTTAGGTAGGGGGCTCACGGACGAGCAGTACTTC. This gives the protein CASSLGRGLTDEQYF. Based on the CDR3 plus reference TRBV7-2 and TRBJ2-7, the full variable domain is GAGVSQSPSNKVTEKGKDVELRCDPISGHTALYWYRQSLGQGLEFLIYFQGNSAPDKSGLPSDRFSAERTGGSVSTLTIQRTQQEDSAVYLCASSLGRGLTDEQYFGPGTRLTVT.